This T cell receptor beta chain was found in a study of T cell responses to AZD1222 COVID-19 vaccine. The data were produced by immunoSEQ multiplex PCR, yet TCRdb's version contains in-frame clones alone and is incomplete. The sample holds 45,000 or so clones, around 90% seen once. This CDR3 has 15 amino acids. CDR1 SGHRS and CDR2 YFSETQ come from the germline V gene. Trimming pared 2 bases from V and 0 bases from J, leaving 12 bases between. Broader study findings: Donors, mostly white British, included more females; clonal diversity was possibly underestimated. With dominance at 160-218 and 743-854, vaccine-associated CD4 TCRs spanned spike. Of spike-specific TCRs, nearly half reportedly target regions left unmutated in variants. It was only six AZD1222 recipients who were seropositive at baseline.

A remark on this clone: The antigen is undetermined.

This sequence originates from an adult who received the AZD1222 COVID-19 vaccine. The chain joins TRBV5-1 to TRBJ2-7; no clear D gene. This specimen was peripheral blood, taken 28 days after the second AZD1222 dose. This CDR3 reads CASSFTSASSYEQYF. CDR3 in DNA: TGCGCCAGCAGCTTCACCAGCGCCAGCTCCTACGAGCAGTACTTC.